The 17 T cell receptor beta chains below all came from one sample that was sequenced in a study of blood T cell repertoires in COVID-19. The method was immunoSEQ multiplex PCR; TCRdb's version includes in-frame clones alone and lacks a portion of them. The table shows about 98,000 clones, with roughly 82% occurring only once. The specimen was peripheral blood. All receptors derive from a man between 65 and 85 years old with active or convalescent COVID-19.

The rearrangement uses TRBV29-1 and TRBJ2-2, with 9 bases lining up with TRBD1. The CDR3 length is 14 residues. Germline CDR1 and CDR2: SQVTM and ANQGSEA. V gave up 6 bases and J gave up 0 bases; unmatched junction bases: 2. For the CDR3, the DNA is TGCAGCGTGCGGACAGGGGCGAACACCGGGGAGCTGTTTTTT. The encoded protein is CSVRTGANTGELFF.

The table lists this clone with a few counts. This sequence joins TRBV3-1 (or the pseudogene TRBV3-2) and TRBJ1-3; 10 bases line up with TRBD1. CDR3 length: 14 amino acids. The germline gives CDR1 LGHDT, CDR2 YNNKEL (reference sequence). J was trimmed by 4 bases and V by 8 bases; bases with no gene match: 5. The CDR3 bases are TGTGCCAGCGGGGACAGGGGATTCGGAAACACCATATATTTT. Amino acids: CASGDRGFGNTIYF.

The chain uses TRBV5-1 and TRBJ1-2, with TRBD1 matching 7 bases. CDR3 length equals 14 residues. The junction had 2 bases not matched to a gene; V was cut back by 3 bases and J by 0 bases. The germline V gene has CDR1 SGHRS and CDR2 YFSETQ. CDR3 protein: CASSSGGSNYGYTF. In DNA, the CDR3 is TGCGCCAGCAGCTCAGGGGGTTCTAACTATGGCTACACCTTC.

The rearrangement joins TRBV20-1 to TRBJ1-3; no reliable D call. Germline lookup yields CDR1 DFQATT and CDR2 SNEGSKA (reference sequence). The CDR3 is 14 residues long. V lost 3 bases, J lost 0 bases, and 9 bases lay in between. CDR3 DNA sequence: TGCAGTGCTAGTACACAGAGCTCTGGAAACACCATATATTTT. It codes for CSASTQSSGNTIYF.

The CDR3 spells CASSPSGANSPLHF. The CDR3 coding sequence is TGTGCCAGCTCACCCTCAGGGGCTAATTCACCCCTCCACTTT. J is TRBJ1-6 and V is TRBV18, with a possible D match to TRBD1 (6 bases). The CDR3 is 14 amino acids. CDR1 is KGHSH, CDR2 LQKENI, per germline. V was clipped by 3 bases and J by 6 bases, with 9 bases between them.

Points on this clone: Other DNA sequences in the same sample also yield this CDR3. Written as DNA, the CDR3 is TGTGCCAGCAGCTTGATCGGTGGCTCGGGGCAGCCCCAGCATTTT. Protein product: CASSLIGGSGQPQHF. The genes are TRBV5-5 and TRBJ1-5; D is undetermined. With 1 base removed from V and 7 bases from J, the gap between germline ends came to 15 bases. CDR3 length equals 15 residues. Germline V gene data show CDR1 as SGHKS and CDR2 as YYEKEE (reference sequence).

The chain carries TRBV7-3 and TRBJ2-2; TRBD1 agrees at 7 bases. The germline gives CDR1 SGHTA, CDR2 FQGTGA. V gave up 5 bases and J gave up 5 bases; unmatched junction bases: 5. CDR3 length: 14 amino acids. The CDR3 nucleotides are TGTGCCAGCAGCCTACAGGGGCGTACCGGGGAGCTGTTTTTT. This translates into CASSLQGRTGELFF. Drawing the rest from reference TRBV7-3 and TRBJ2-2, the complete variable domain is GAGVSQTPSNKVTEKGKYVELRCDPISGHTALYWYRQSLGQGPEFLIYFQGTGAADDSGLPNDRFFAVRPEGSVSTLKIQRTERGDSAVYLCASSLQGRTGELFFGEGSRLTVL.

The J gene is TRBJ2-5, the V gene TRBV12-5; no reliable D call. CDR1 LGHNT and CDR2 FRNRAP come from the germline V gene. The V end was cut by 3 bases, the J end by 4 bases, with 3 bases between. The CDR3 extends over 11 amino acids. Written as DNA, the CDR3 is TGTGCTAGTGGTTTTAGAGAGACCCAGTACTTC. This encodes CASGFRETQYF. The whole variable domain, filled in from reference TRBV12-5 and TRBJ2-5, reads DARVTQTPRHKVTEMGQEVTMRCQPILGHNTVFWYRQTMMQGLELLAYFRNRAPLDDSGMPKDRFSAEMPDATLATLKIQPSEPRDSAVYFCASGFRETQYFGPGTRLLVL.

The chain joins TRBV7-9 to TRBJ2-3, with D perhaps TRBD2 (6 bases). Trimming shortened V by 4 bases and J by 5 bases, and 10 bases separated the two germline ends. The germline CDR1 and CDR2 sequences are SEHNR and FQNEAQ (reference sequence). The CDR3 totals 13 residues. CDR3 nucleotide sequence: TGTGCCAGCAGCTGGGGTAGCGGAGATACGCAGTATTTT. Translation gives CASSWGSGDTQYF.

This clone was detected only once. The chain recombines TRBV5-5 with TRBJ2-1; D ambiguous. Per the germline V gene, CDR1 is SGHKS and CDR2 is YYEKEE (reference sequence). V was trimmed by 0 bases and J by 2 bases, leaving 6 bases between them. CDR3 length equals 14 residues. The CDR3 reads CASSLAQAYNEQFF. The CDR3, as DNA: TGTGCCAGCAGCTTGGCTCAGGCCTACAATGAGCAGTTCTTC.

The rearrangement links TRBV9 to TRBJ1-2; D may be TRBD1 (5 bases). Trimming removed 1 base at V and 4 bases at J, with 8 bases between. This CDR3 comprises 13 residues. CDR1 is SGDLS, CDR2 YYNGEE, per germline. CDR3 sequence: CASSVQGSYGYTF. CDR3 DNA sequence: TGTGCCAGCAGCGTACAGGGATCCTATGGCTACACCTTC.

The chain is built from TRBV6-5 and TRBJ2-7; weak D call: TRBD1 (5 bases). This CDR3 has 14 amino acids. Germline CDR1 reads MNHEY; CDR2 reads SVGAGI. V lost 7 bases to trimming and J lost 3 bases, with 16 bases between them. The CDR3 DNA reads TGTGCCAGCAACGGTGGGGCGCCGAACTACGAGCAGTACTTC. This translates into CASNGGAPNYEQYF.

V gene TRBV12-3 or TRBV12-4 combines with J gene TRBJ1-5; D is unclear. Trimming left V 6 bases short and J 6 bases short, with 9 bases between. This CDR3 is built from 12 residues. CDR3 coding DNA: TGTGCCAGCAGGGAGGGTGGTCAGCCCCAGCATTTT. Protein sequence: CASREGGQPQHF.

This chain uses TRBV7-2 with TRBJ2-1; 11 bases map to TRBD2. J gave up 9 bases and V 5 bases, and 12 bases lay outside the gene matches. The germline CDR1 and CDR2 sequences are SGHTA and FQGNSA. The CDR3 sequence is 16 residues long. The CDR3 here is CASSVHSGGAYAEQFF. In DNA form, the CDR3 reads TGTGCCAGCAGCGTCCATAGCGGGGGGGCTTATGCTGAGCAGTTCTTC.

The CDR3 loop is CATSRQGSNEKLFF. The DNA for the CDR3 is TGTGCCACCAGCAGACAGGGATCTAATGAAAAACTGTTTTTT. The chain combines TRBV15 with TRBJ1-4, with a weak D call TRBD1 (5 bases). With 2 bases removed from V and 3 bases from J, the gap between germline ends came to 7 bases. Per the germline V gene, CDR1 is LNHNV and CDR2 is YYDKDF (reference sequence). The CDR3 has 14 residues.

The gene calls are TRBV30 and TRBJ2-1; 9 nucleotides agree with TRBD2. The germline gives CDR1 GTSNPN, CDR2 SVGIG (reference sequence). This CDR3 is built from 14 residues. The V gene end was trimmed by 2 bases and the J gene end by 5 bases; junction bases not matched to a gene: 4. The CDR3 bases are TGTGCCTGGAGTAAAAGCGGGGGGAACAATGAGCAGTTCTTC. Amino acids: CAWSKSGGNNEQFF.

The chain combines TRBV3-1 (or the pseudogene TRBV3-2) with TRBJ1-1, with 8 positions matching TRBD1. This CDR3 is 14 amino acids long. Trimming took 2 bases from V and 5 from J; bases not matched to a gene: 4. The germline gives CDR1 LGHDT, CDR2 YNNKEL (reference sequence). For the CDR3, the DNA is TGTGCCAGCAGCCAATCCGACAGGGGAACTGAAGCTTTCTTT. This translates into CASSQSDRGTEAFF.